This TCR beta chain appears in the sequencing data of a study of blood T cell repertoires in COVID-19. Authors' methods: Reference gene primer amplification in the assay estimated nucleated cell counts. The table came from immunoSEQ multiplex PCR; TCRdb's copy has only in-frame clones and leaves some out. V and J calls and clone size follow that table, whereas D and trimming were derived from the DNA. The sample records about 72,000 clones, 82% being singletons. Trimming cost V 1 base and J 4 bases, with 13 bases left between them. The CDR3 loop spans 16 amino acids. Germline V gene sequence: CDR1 LGHNT, CDR2 FRNRAP.

The receptor was derived from a man aged 60 to 69 with acute or convalescent COVID-19. The gene calls are TRBV12-5 and TRBJ1-4; D unresolved. The sequencing sample was made of peripheral blood. CDR3 bases: TGTGCTAGTGGTTTGGGAGGGCGGGGTGTTAATGAAAAACTGTTTTTT. Translation gives CASGLGGRGVNEKLFF.